This entry features one TCR beta chain sequence. The antigen remains undetermined. The sample's treatment: 19 received Ad26.COV2.S at low or high dose, single or two shots; roughly five received placebo; per-sample allocation not given. Day 63 after the first injection of vaccine or placebo was the sampling time. These data come from a study of Ad26.COV2.S vaccination and SARS-CoV-2 variants. General study results and limits: Those who received vaccine or placebo ended up with similar non-spike TCR breadth.

Libraries were prepared by immunoSEQ multiplex PCR; TCRdb keeps only in-frame clonotypes and omits some of them. The repertoire holds about 320,000 clones, with approximately 86% as singletons. The CDR3 contains 12 residues. Per germline, CDR1 SGHNT and CDR2 YYREEE (reference sequence). V was shortened by 2 bases and J by 6 bases, with 5 bases between the two germline ends. The material sequenced was peripheral blood, taken in a trial of Ad26.COV2.S vaccine versus placebo. The chain joins TRBV5-4 to TRBJ2-2; D remains ambiguous. The receptor was isolated from a person aged 18 to 65 who received the Ad26.COV2.S COVID-19 vaccine or a placebo. CDR3 in DNA: TGTGCCAGCAGCTTACGATCCGGGGAGCTGTTTTTT. This codes for CASSLRSGELFF.